This T cell receptor beta chain was found in a study of tumor-infiltrating lymphocytes in primary liver carcinoma. Study-level information: Patients of both sexes were 30 to 69 years old. Study-wide results and limits: A significantly higher top-250-clone fraction was recorded for tumors than for blood (p = 0.039).

The V gene's germline CDR1 is MDHEN and CDR2 SYDVKM. The CDR3 covers 15 residues. With 8 bases clipped from V and 3 bases from J, the junction kept 11 bases outside the gene matches. A constant-region primer served to make TCR beta cDNA from about 0.45 ug total RNA. Libraries for TCR beta were built through three nested multiplex PCR rounds, which together made up a slightly modified ARM-PCR procedure. Running nine to ten cycles apiece, the first two PCR rounds relied on TRBV1-TRBV30 forward primers together with a C-beta reverse primer. TCRdb analysed the multiplex PCR reads with MiXCR anew, one entry per CDR3 protein. The sample includes hundreds of thousands of distinct CDR3 sequences, 50% to 60% seen only once; the top ten take about 15%. Unsorted whole blood supplied the blood RNA, and germline DNA was isolated too. Four milliliters of peripheral blood were gathered ahead of the operation. This clonotype has a handful of counts. Its antigen remains unknown.

The V gene is TRBV28, the J gene TRBJ2-7; the match to TRBD1 covers 9 bases. Sequenced sample: peripheral blood. The source is a woman in her thirties with primary liver carcinoma and hepatitis B virus infection. CDR3 protein: CASLRRGQGVYEQYF. DNA of the CDR3: TGTGCCAGCCTCCGGCGGGGACAGGGAGTCTACGAGCAGTACTTC.